The clone carrying this TCR beta chain was counted a few times. The PBMCs were taken from about 10 ml of fresh peripheral blood. The source of the sample is a study of T cells in Graves' hyperthyroidism and ophthalmopathy. From RNA transcripts, TCR beta CDR3 regions were amplified. A first-round RT-PCR of the TCR CDR3 used the HTBI primer set. MiXCR, run by TCRdb on the multiplex PCR reads, gives a single entry per CDR3 protein. The table includes 400,000 to 600,000 distinct CDR3 sequences, about 16% detected once. The clonotype comes from a woman under 40 with Graves' ophthalmopathy. Sequenced input: blood.

The CDR3 spells CSARRLAGGSTTDTQYF. The CDR3 DNA follows: TGCAGTGCTAGGCGTCTAGCGGGAGGCAGTACCACAGATACGCAGTATTTT. This chain connects TRBV20-1 to TRBJ2-3; 11 nucleotides agree with TRBD2. From germline, CDR1 is DFQATT and CDR2 SNEGSKA (reference sequence). V dropped 3 bases and J dropped 2; count of bases not matched to a gene: 10. CDR3 length: 17 amino acids.